This T cell receptor beta chain was sequenced in a study of shared clonotypes between healthy human individuals. V was trimmed by 5 bases and J by 4 bases, leaving 11 bases between them. The CDR3 has 13 amino acids. Germline V gene sequence: CDR1 SEHNR, CDR2 FQNEAQ (reference sequence). Each subset's genomic DNA was shared equally among a number of immunoSEQ plates. The table came from immunoSEQ multiplex PCR; TCRdb's copy has only in-frame clones and leaves some out. This table holds 450,000 to 500,000 clones, roughly 80% found once. Those who donated were healthy HIV-negative adults, with no recent acute infections or vaccinations reported.

The genes are TRBV7-9 and TRBJ1-1, with D hard to call. The receptor was isolated from a woman aged 40 to 50 in good health. Some clones in this sample may be carry-over from other donors' samples. Sequences were obtained from PBMCs. The CDR3 coding sequence is TGTGCCAGCAGCCCCCCCGAGGGCACTGAAGCTTTCTTT. Translation gives CASSPPEGTEAFF.